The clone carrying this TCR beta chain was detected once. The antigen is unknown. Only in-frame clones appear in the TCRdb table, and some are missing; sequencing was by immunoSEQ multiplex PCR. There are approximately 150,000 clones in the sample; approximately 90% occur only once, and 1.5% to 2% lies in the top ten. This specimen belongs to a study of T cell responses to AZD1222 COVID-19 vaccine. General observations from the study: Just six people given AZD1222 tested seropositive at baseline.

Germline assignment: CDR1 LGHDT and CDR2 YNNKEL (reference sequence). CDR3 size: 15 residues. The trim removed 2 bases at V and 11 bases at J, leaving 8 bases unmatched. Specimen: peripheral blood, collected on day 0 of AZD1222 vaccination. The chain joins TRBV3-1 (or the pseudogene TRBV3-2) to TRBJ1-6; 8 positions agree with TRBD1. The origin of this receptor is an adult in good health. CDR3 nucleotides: TGTGCCAGCAGCCAAACTATAGCAGGGGGCCCACCCCTCCACTTT. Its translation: CASSQTIAGGPPLHF.